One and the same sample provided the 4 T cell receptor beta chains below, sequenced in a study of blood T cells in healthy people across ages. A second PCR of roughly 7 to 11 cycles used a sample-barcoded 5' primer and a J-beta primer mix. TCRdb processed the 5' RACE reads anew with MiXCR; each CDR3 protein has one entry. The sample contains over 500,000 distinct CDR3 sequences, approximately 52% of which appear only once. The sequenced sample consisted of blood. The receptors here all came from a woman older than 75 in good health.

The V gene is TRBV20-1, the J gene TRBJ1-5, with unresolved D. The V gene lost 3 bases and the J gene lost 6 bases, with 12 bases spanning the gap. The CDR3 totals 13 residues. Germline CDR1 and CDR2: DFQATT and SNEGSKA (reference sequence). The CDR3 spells CSASPSLGQPQHF. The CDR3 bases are TGCAGTGCTAGCCCTAGCCTCGGTCAGCCCCAGCATTTT.

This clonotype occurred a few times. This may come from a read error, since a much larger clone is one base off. Written as DNA, the CDR3 is TGCGCCAGCAGCTATGCTTTAGGCACCGGGGAGCTGTTTTTT. This translates into CASSYALGTGELFF. The chain links TRBV5-1 to TRBJ2-2; D ambiguous. Germline CDR1 and CDR2: SGHRS and YFSETQ. The CDR3 extends over 14 amino acids. V was trimmed by 3 bases and J by 4 bases, leaving 10 bases between them.

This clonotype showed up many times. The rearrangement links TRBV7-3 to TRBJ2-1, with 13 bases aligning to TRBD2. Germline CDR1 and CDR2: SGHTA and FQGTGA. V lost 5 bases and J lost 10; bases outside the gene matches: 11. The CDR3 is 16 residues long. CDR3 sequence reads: CASSLTGTSGIGEQFF. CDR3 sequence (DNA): TGTGCCAGCAGCCTTACCGGGACTAGCGGGATTGGAGAGCAGTTCTTC.

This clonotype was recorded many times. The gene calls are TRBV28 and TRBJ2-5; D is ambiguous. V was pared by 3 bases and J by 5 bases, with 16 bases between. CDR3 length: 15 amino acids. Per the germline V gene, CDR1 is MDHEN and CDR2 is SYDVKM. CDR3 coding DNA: TGTGCCAGCAGTTTTCTTACAGCCCTTGGGGAGACCCAGTACTTC. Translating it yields CASSFLTALGETQYF.